This TCR beta chain was captured by sequencing in a study of response to subunit inactivated influenza vaccine. From the RT-PCR reads, TCRdb called clonotypes with MiXCR, one entry per CDR3 protein. The profile shows more than 200,000 distinct CDR3 sequences, 9% to 15% of them singletons. This clonotype was counted only a few times. The junction had 7 bases not matched to a gene; V was cut back by 4 bases and J by 6 bases. Germline V gene lookup returns CDR1 SGHRS and CDR2 YFSETQ. The CDR3 spans 15 residues. This chain connects TRBV5-1 to TRBJ2-1; 10 positions agree with TRBD2. Source: non-naive T cells sorted from PBMCs, taken 14 to 15 days before vaccination. This sequence originates from a middle-aged man who received an inactivated influenza vaccine. CDR3 protein: CASSRTSGNLNEQFF. For the CDR3, the DNA is TGCGCCAGCAGCCGAACTAGCGGGAATCTCAATGAGCAGTTCTTC. The entire variable domain, with the rest obtained from reference TRBV5-1 and TRBJ2-1, is as follows: KAGVTQTPRYLIKTRGQQVTLSCSPISGHRSVSWYQQTPGQGLQFLFEYFSETQRNKGNFPGRFSGRQFSNSRSEMNVSTLELGDSALYLCASSRTSGNLNEQFFGPGTRLTVL.